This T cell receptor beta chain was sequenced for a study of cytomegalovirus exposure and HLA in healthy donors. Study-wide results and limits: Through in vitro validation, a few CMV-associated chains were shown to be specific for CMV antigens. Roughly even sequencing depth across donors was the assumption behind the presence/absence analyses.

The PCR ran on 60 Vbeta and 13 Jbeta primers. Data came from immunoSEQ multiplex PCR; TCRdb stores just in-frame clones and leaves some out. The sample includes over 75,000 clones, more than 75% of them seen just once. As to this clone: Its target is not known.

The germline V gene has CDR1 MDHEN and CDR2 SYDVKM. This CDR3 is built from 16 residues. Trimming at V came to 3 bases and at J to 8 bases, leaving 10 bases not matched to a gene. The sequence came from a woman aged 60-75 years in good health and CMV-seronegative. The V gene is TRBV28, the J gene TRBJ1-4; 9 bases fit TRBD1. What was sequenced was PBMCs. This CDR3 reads CASSFTPGQGQEKLFF. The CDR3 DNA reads TGTGCCAGCAGTTTCACACCGGGACAGGGACAAGAAAAACTGTTTTTT.